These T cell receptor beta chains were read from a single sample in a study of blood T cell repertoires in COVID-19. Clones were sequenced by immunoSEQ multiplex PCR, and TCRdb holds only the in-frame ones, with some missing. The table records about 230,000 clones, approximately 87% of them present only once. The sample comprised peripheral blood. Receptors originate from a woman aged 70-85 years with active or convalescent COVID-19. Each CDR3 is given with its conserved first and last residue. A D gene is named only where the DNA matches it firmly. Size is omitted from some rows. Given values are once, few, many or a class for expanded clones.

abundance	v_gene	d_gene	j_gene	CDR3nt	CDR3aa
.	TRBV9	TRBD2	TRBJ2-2	TGTGCCAGCAGCGTAGGACTAGCGGGGGGGAACACCGGGGAGCTGTTTTTT	CASSVGLAGGNTGELFF
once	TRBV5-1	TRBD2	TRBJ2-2	TGCGCCAGCAAAACGAGCGGGAGGGTTAACACCGGGGAGCTGTTTTTT	CASKTSGRVNTGELFF
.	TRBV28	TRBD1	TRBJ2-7	TGTGCCAGCAGTTTAACCGGACAGGGAACCTACGAGCAGTACTTC	CASSLTGQGTYEQYF
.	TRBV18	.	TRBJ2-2	TGTGCCAGCTCACCGCCCGGGACTTTCAACACCGGGGAGCTGTTTTTT	CASSPPGTFNTGELFF
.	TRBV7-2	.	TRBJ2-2	TGTGCCAGCAGCTTAGCGTTGGGGCAGGGTGGGACCGGGGAGCTGTTTTTT	CASSLALGQGGTGELFF
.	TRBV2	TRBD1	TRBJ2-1	TGTGCCTCGACCCGAGACAGGGCACGCAATGAGCAGTTCTTC	CASTRDRARNEQFF
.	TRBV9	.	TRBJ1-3	TGTGCCAGCAGCGTAATGGGGGGACCGCTCTCTGGAAACACCATATATTTT	CASSVMGGPLSGNTIYF
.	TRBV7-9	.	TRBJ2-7	TGTGCCAGCACCCCAACAGGGTTAGAAGAGCAGTACTTC	CASTPTGLEEQYF
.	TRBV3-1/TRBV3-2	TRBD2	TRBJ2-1	TGTGCCAGCAGCCATCCTGGACTAGCGGGGAGTTTTGAGCAGTTCTTC	CASSHPGLAGSFEQFF
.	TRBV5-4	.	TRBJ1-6	TGTGCCAGCAGCTCCCCGGCAGGCCACGATTATAATTCACCCCTCCACTTT	CASSSPAGHDYNSPLHF
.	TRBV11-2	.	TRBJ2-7	TGTGCCAGCAGCCTGGGTGAGGGAACCTTCTACGAGCAGTACTTC	CASSLGEGTFYEQYF
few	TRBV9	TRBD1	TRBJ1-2	TGTGCCAGCAGCGCCGGACAGGGGAACTATGGCTACACCTTC	CASSAGQGNYGYTF
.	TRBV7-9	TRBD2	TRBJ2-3	TGTGCCAGCAGCTTATCTGGACAGCCGGGACTAGCGGCAAATACGCAGTATTTT	CASSLSGQPGLAANTQYF
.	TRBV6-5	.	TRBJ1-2	TGTGCCAGCGAGTTGGGCCGGTATGGCTACACCTTC	CASELGRYGYTF
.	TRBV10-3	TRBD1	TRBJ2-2	TGTGCCATCAGAGGGACAGGGGCAAAAACCGGGGAGCTGTTTTTT	CAIRGTGAKTGELFF
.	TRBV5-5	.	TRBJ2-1	TGTGCCAGCAGCTCGACTAGAGTCTACAATGAGCAGTTCTTC	CASSSTRVYNEQFF
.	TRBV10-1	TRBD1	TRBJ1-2	TGCGCCAGCAGACTGGACAGGGCGAAGTATGGCTACACCTTC	CASRLDRAKYGYTF
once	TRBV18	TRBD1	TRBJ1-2	TGTGCCAGCTCATCGGGACAGAATGTAATCGTTAGTGGCTACACCTTC	CASSSGQNVIVSGYTF
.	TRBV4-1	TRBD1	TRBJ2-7	TGCGCCAGCAGTAGGACAGGGTCCCTTGGCGAGCAGTACTTC	CASSRTGSLGEQYF
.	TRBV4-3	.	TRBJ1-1	TGCGCCAGCAGCCAAACGGGGACAAGAGCTTTCTTT	CASSQTGTRAFF
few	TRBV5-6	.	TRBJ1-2	TGTGCCAGCAGCCTGGACGCCAGCTATGGCTACACCTTC	CASSLDASYGYTF
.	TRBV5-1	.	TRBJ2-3	TGCGCCAGCAGCTTGGAGGCGGGGAGTCTCACAGATACGCAGTATTTT	CASSLEAGSLTDTQYF
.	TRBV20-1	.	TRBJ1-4	TGCAGTGCTGTGGACAGTCTGGCTGTTTTT	CSAVDSLAVF
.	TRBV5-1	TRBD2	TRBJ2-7	TGCGCCAGCAGCCCGGGGACTAGCGGGGGCGAGCAGTACTTC	CASSPGTSGGEQYF
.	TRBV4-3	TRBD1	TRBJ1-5	TGCGCCAGCAGCCAACGGACAGGGAAGCATCAGCCCCAGCATTTT	CASSQRTGKHQPQHF
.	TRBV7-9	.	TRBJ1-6	TGTGCCAGCAGCGACCCTATCGGGAATTCACCCCTCCACTTT	CASSDPIGNSPLHF
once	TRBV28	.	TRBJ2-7	TGTGCCAGCACAGGGATCTACGAGCAGTACTTC	CASTGIYEQYF
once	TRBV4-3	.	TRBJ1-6	TGCGCCAGCAGCCAAGATTCCGTCTCTTCACCCCTCCACTTT	CASSQDSVSSPLHF
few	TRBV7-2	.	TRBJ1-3	TGTGCCAGCAGCTTGGGACTTATCGGAAACACCATATATTTT	CASSLGLIGNTIYF
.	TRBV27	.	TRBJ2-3	TGTGCCAGCAGTTTTCTACTTCGCACAGATACGCAGTATTTT	CASSFLLRTDTQYF
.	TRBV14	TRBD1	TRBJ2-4	TGTGCCAGCAGCTTGGGACAGGGGATAAAGGCGTACTTC	CASSLGQGIKAYF